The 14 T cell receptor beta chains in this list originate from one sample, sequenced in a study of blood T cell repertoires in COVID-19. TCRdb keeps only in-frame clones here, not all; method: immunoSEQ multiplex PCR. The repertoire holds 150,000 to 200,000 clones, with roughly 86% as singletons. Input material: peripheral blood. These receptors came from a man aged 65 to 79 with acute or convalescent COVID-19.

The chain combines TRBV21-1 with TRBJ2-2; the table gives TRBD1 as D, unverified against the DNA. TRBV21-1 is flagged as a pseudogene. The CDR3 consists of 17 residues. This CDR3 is CASSGDWTGGHTGELFF. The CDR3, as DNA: TGTGCCAGCAGCGGAGACTGGACAGGGGGCCACACCGGGGAGCTGTTTTTT.

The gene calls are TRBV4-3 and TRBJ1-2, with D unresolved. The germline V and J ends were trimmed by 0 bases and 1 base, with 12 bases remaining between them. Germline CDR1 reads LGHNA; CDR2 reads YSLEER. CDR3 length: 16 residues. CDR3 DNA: TGCGCCAGCAGCCAAGATCGGTCGAGGGATAACTATGGCTACACCTTC. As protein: CASSQDRSRDNYGYTF.

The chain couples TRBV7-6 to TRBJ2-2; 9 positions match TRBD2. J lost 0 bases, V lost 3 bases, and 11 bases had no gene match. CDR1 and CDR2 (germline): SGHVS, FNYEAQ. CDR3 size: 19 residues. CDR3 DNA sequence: TGTGCCAGCAGCTTCCCGAGGGTGGCGGGAGGGCCGAACACCGGGGAGCTGTTTTTT. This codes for CASSFPRVAGGPNTGELFF.

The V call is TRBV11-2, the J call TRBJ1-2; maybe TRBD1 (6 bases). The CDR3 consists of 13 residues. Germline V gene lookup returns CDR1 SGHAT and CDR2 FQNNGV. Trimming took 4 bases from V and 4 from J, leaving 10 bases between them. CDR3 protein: CASSSGQFYGYTF. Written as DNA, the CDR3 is TGTGCCAGCAGCTCTGGACAGTTCTATGGCTACACCTTC.

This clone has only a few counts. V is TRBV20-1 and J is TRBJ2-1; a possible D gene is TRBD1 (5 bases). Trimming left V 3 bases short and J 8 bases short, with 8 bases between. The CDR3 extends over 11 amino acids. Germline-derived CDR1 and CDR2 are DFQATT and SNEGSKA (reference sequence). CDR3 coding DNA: TGCAGTGCTAGCAGGGTGGATGAGCAGTTCTTC. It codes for CSASRVDEQFF.

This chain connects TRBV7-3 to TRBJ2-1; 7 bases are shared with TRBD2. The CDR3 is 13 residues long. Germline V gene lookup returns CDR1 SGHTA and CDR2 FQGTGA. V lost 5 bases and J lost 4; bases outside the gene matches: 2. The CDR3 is CASSPGRYNEQFF. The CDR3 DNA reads TGTGCCAGCAGCCCCGGGAGGTACAATGAGCAGTTCTTC.

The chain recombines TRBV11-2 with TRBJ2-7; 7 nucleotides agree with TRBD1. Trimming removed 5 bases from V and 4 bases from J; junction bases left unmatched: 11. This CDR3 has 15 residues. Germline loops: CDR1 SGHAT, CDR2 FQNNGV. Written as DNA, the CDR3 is TGTGCCAGCAGCGGAATACAGGGGTTCCTATACGAGCAGTACTTC. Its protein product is CASSGIQGFLYEQYF.

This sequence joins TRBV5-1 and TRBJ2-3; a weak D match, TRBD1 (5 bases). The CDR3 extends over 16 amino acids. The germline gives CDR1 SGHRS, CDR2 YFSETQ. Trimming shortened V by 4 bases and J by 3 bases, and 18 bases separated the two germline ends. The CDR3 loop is CASSPGAPKGTDTQYF. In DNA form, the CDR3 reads TGCGCCAGCAGCCCCGGAGCCCCGAAGGGGACAGATACGCAGTATTTT.

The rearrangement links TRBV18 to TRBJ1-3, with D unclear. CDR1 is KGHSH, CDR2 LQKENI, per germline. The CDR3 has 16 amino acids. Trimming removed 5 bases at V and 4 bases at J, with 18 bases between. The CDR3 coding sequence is TGTGCCAGCTCAGAAGGGCTGGGAGATACCGGAAACACCATATATTTT. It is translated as CASSEGLGDTGNTIYF. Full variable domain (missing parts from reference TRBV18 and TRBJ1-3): NAGVMQNPRHLVRRRGQEARLRCSPMKGHSHVYWYRQLPEEGLKFMVYLQKENIIDESGMPKERFSAEFPKEGPSILRIQQVVRGDSAAYFCASSEGLGDTGNTIYFGEGSWLTVV.

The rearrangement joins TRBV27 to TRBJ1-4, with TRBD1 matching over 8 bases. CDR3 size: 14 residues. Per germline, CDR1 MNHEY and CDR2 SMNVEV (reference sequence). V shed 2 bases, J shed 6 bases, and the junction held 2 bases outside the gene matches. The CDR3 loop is CASSLQGADEKLFF. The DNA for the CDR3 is TGTGCCAGCAGTTTACAGGGGGCGGATGAAAAACTGTTTTTT.

Here the CDR3 DNA reads TGTGCCAGCACCCCACCGGGACTTATTATAAATGAGCAGTTCTTC. Its protein is CASTPPGLIINEQFF. The rearrangement joins TRBV28 to TRBJ2-1; D may be TRBD2 (6 bases). There are 15 residues in the CDR3. Between the trimmed V and J ends, which lost 7 bases and 7 bases, there was a span of 20 bases. Per the germline V gene, CDR1 is MDHEN and CDR2 is SYDVKM.

CDR3: CASSLSQGGYGYTF. In DNA form, the CDR3 reads TGTGCCAGCAGCTTATCCCAGGGGGGCTATGGCTACACCTTC. This chain connects TRBV5-6 to TRBJ1-2; TRBD1 aligns across 7 bases. This CDR3 comprises 14 residues. The germline V gene has CDR1 SGHDT and CDR2 YYEEEE. The trim removed 2 bases at V and 4 bases at J, leaving 5 bases unmatched.

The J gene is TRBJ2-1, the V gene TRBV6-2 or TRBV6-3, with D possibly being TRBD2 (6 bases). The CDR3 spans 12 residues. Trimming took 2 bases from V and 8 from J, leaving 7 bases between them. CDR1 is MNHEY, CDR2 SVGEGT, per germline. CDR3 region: CASSYRRDEQFF. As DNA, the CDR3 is TGTGCCAGCAGTTACCGGAGGGATGAGCAGTTCTTC.

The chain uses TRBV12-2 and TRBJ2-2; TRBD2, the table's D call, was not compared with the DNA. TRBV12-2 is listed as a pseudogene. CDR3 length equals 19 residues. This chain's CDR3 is CASRSNGTSGRASTGELFF. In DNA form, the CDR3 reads TGTGCAAGTCGCTCGAATGGGACTAGCGGGAGGGCGAGCACCGGGGAGCTGTTTTTT.